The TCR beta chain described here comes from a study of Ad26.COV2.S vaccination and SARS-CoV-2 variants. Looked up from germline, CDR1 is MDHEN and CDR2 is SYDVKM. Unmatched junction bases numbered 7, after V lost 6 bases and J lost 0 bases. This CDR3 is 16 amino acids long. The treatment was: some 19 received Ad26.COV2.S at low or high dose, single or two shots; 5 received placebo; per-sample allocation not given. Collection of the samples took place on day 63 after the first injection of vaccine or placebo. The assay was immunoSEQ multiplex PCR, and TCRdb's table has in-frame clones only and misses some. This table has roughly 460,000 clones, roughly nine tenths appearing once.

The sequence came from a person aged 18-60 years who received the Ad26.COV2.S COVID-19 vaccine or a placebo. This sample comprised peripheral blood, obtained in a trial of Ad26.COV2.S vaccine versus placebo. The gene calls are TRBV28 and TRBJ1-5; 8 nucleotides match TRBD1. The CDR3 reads CASRTTGDTSNQPQHF. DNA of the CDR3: TGTGCCAGCAGAACGACAGGGGATACTAGCAATCAGCCCCAGCATTTT.